The T cell receptor beta chain under discussion was sequenced for a study of blood T cells in healthy people across ages. Study context: Every two T cells gave about one barcoded beta molecule via template switching.

This CDR3 has 16 amino acids. After removal of 4 bases from V and 4 bases from J, the junction contained 11 bases not matched to a gene. Germline-derived CDR1 and CDR2 are MGHRA and YSYEKL. A second roughly 7 to 12 cycle PCR used barcoded and J-beta primers. TCRdb itself ran the 5' RACE reads through MiXCR, one entry per CDR3 protein. Of about 1,000,000 distinct CDR3 sequences in the sample, under 45% were seen once. In each sample, at least 6 million PBMCs were isolated. The sequence was obtained from a woman aged 55-69 years in good health. The specimen sequenced was blood. The chain recombines TRBV4-1 with TRBJ2-7; TRBD1 matches at 9 bases. CDR3 loop: CASSPNIGTGRYEQYF. The DNA of the CDR3 is TGCGCCAGCAGCCCCAATATCGGGACAGGGAGGTACGAGCAGTACTTC.